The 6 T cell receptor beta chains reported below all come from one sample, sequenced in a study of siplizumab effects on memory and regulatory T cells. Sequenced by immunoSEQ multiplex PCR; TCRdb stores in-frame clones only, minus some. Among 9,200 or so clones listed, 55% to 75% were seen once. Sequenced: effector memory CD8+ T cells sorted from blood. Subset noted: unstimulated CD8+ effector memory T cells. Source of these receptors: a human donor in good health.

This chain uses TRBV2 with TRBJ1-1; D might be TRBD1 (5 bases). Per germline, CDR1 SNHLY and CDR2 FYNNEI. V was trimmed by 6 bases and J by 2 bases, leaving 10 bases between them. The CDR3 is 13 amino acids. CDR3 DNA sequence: TGTGCCAGCAGGAGGGACTTAAACACTGAAGCTTTCTTT. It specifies CASRRDLNTEAFF.

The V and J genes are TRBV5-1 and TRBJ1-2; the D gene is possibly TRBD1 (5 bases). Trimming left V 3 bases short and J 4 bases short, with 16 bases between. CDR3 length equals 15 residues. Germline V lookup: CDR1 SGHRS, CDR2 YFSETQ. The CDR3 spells CASSYGAPILYGYTF. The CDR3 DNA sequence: TGCGCCAGCAGCTATGGGGCCCCGATACTCTATGGCTACACCTTC.

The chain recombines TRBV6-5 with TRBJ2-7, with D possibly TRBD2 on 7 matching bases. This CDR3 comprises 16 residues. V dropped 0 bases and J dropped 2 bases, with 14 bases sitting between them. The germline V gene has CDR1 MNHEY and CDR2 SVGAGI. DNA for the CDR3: TGTGCCAGCAGTTACTCGCGGGGGCCGGGCACCTACGAGCAGTACTTC. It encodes CASSYSRGPGTYEQYF.

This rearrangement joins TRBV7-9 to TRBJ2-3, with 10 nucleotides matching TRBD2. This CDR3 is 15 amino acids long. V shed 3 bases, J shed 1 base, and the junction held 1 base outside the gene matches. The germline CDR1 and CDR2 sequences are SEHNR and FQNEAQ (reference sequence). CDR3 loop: CASSFGTSGTDTQYF. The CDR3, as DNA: TGTGCCAGCAGCTTTGGGACTAGCGGCACAGATACGCAGTATTTT.

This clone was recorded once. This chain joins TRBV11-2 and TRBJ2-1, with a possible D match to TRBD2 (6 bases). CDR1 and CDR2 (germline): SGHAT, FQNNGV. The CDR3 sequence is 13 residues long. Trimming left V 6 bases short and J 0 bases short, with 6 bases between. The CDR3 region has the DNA TGTGCCAGCAGGGAGGGCTCCTACAATGAGCAGTTCTTC. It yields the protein CASREGSYNEQFF.

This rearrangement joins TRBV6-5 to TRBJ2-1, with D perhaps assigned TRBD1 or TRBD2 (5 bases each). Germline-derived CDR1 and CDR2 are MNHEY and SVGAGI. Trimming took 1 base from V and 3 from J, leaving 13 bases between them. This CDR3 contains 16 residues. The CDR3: CASSYWGSGDYNEQFF. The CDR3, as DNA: TGTGCCAGCAGTTACTGGGGGAGCGGAGACTACAATGAGCAGTTCTTC.